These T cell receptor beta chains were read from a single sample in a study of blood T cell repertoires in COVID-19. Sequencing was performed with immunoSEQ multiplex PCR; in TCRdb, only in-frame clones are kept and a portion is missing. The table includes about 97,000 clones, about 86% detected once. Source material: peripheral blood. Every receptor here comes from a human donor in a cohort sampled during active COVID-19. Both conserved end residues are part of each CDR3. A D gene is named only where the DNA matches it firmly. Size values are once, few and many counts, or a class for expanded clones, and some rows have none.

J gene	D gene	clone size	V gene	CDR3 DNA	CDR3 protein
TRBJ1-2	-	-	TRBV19	TGTGCCAGTAGTACCGTTGGGGGGTATGGCTACACCTTC	CASSTVGGYGYTF
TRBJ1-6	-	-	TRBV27	TGTGCCAGCAGTTTTCCGAATTCACCCCTCCACTTT	CASSFPNSPLHF
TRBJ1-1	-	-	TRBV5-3	TGTGCCTGTCCCCTGATAGACAAACCCTCAAACACTGAAGCTTTCTTT	CACPLIDKPSNTEAFF
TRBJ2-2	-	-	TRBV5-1	TGCGCCAGCAGCCTATCGGTCGCCCCCGCCACCGGGGAGCTGTTTTTT	CASSLSVAPATGELFF
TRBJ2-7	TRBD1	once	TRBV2	TGTGCCAGCGGGACAGGGTTGGGAGAGCAGTACTTC	CASGTGLGEQYF
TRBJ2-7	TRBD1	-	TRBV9	TGTGCCAGCAGCGTGGGACAGGGGGCCTACGAGCAGTACTTC	CASSVGQGAYEQYF
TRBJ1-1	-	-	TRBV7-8	TGTGCCAGCAGCTTATCGACAGGCAGGACAGCTTTCTTT	CASSLSTGRTAFF
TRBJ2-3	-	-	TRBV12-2	TGTGCAAGTCGCCGCCGGACTAGCGGGGGGTCCGTCCCCACAGATACGCAGTATTTT	CASRRRTSGGSVPTDTQYF
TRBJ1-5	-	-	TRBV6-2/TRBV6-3	TGTGCCAGCAGCCAGGGACTACTAGACCATAGCAATCAGCCCCAGCATTTT	CASSQGLLDHSNQPQHF
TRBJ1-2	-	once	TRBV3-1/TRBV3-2	TGTGCCAGCAGCCAACTCGGGGGCTACACCTTC	CASSQLGGYTF
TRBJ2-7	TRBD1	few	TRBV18	TGTGCCAGCGCGGACGGACAGGGGATTTTCTACGAGCAGTACTTC	CASADGQGIFYEQYF
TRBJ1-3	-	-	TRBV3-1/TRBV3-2	TGTGCCAGCAGCCCCGGAGTAGGGGATGGAAACACCATATATTTT	CASSPGVGDGNTIYF
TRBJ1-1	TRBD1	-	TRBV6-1	TGTGCCAGCAGTGAAGTAGACAGGGGTTACACTGAAGCTTTCTTT	CASSEVDRGYTEAFF
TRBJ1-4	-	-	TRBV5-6	TGTGCCAGCAGCTTGGGAGGCGCGGGGGGTGAAAAACTGTTTTTT	CASSLGGAGGEKLFF
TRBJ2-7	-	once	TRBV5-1	TGCGCCAGCAGCTTGGGGACAGAGTACGAGCAGTACTTC	CASSLGTEYEQYF
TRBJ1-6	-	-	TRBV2	TGTGCCAGCAGTGTGGGTAAGGCGGGGGCCCTGGGTCCCCTCCACTTT	CASSVGKAGALGPLHF
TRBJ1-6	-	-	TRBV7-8	TGTGCCAGCACTCCAGAAGGCGGCTTTGGGAATTCACCCCTCCACTTT	CASTPEGGFGNSPLHF
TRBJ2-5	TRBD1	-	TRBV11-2	TGTGCCAGCAGCTTCGCCGGGACAGACCAAGAGACCCAGTACTTC	CASSFAGTDQETQYF
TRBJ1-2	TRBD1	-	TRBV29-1	TGCAGCGTCGCTGACAGGGCATATGGCTACACCTTC	CSVADRAYGYTF
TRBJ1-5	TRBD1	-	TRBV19	TGTGCCAGTAGTACTACAGGGGGCAGGAACAATCAGCCCCAGCATTTT	CASSTTGGRNNQPQHF
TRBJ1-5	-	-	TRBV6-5	TGTGCCAGCAGTTACCGGCAGGGAATTGGGCAGCCCCAGCATTTT	CASSYRQGIGQPQHF
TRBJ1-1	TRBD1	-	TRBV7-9	TGTGCCAGCAGCACGGGACAGGGGGCCGTCACTGAAGCTTTCTTT	CASSTGQGAVTEAFF
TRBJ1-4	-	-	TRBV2	TGTGCCAGCAGTGAAGCGTCGCCAGCAACTAATGAAAAACTGTTTTTT	CASSEASPATNEKLFF
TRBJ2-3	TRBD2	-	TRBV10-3	TGTGCCATCAGATCCGGACTAGCGGGCAGCAGCACAGATACGCAGTATTTT	CAIRSGLAGSSTDTQYF
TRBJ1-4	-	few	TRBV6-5	TGTGCCAGCAGCAAAGACAGGTCCTATGAAAAACTGTTTTTT	CASSKDRSYEKLFF
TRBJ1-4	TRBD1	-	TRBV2	TGTGCCAGCAGTGGAGGGACAGGGGGAGAAAAACTGTTTTTT	CASSGGTGGEKLFF
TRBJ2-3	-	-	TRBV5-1	TGCGCCAGCAGCTTGGCCTCAGGGTTGTCCACAGATACGCAGTATTTT	CASSLASGLSTDTQYF
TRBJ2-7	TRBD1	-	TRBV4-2	TGTGCCAGCAGCCAATATGGACAGGAGACCTACGAGCAGTACTTC	CASSQYGQETYEQYF
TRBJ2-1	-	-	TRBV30	TGTGCCTGGACTAGCGTGGTCAATCGGGGCTACAATGAGCAGTTCTTC	CAWTSVVNRGYNEQFF
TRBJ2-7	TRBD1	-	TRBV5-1	TGCGCCAGCAGCCCTTGGGACAGGGGCTACGAGCAGTACTTC	CASSPWDRGYEQYF
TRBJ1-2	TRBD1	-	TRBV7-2	TGTGCCAGCAGCCCCCCGGGACAGGGGGCTAATGGTGGCTACACCTTC	CASSPPGQGANGGYTF
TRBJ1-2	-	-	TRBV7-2	TGTGCCAGCAGCCGGGACACACCCAACTATGGCTACACCTTC	CASSRDTPNYGYTF
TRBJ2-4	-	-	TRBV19	TGTGCCAGTAGTACGACAGGCCCTGCCGCTCAGTACTTC	CASSTTGPAAQYF